The TCR beta chain under discussion was sequenced for a study of cytomegalovirus exposure and HLA in healthy donors. Notes on the study in general: Associated with cytomegalovirus, according to the listing, were some 180 TCR beta chains. It was shown in a later analysis that HLA-associated TCR beta chains were more clonally expanded than other, equally common chains.

Primers: 60 Vbeta forward and 13 Jbeta reverse. TCRdb's copy holds only in-frame clones and misses some; the assay was immunoSEQ multiplex PCR. The sample shows under 250,000 clones, around 81% of them seen only once. On this clone itself: Its antigen is not known.

CDR3 length: 20 amino acids. Germline CDR1 reads MGHRA; CDR2 reads YSYEKL. V shed 0 bases and J 5 bases; nucleotides not matched to a gene: 17. The chain joins TRBV4-1 to TRBJ2-1; 9 positions match TRBD2. What was sequenced was PBMCs. This clonotype was obtained from a woman aged 55 to 70 in good health and CMV-seropositive. As DNA, the CDR3 is TGCGCCAGCAGCCAAGATCGGTTGCTAGCGGGATGGGACAATAACAATGAGCAGTTCTTC. Its translation: CASSQDRLLAGWDNNNEQFF.